These T cell receptor beta chains were read from a single sample in a study of blood T cell repertoires in COVID-19. Libraries were prepared by immunoSEQ multiplex PCR; TCRdb keeps only in-frame clonotypes and omits some of them. The sample lists about 87,000 clones; roughly 84% were seen once. Sequencing was carried out using peripheral blood. The receptor set was obtained from a woman aged 80 or older with COVID-19, enrolled during active disease. Both conserved end residues are part of each CDR3. The order of the fields is V gene, clone size, D gene, J gene, CDR3 protein, CDR3 DNA. The D gene is left open where the match is weak. Only some rows state a clone size, as once, few, many or a class for expanded clones.

TRBV2	.	TRBD2	TRBJ2-7	CASSPTPGLAGVGEQYF	TGTGCCAGCAGTCCAACCCCGGGACTCGCGGGGGTCGGCGAGCAGTACTTC
TRBV11-3	.	.	TRBJ1-1	CASSSGDDTEAFF	TGTGCCAGCAGCTCGGGGGATGACACTGAAGCTTTCTTT
TRBV7-6	.	.	TRBJ2-2	CASSSGTNTGELFF	TGTGCCAGCAGTTCCGGGACAAACACCGGGGAGCTGTTTTTT
TRBV4-1	.	TRBD2	TRBJ2-1	CASSQPGTSSYNEQFF	TGCGCCAGCAGCCAGCCAGGGACTAGCTCCTACAATGAGCAGTTCTTC
TRBV6-1	.	.	TRBJ1-1	CASSDQGLNTEAFF	TGTGCCAGCAGTGATCAGGGGCTGAACACTGAAGCTTTCTTT
TRBV6-5	.	.	TRBJ2-5	CASSYVSAGQETQYF	TGTGCCAGCAGTTATGTATCGGCGGGACAAGAGACCCAGTACTTC
TRBV7-9	.	.	TRBJ2-1	CASSSLGGRYNEQFF	TGTGCCAGCAGCTCCTTGGGGGGAAGATACAATGAGCAGTTCTTC
TRBV18	.	TRBD1	TRBJ1-2	CASSPDRENGYTF	TGTGCCAGCTCACCAGACAGGGAAAATGGCTACACCTTC
TRBV18	.	TRBD1	TRBJ1-2	CASSPKTGADGYTF	TGTGCCAGCTCACCGAAGACAGGGGCGGATGGCTACACCTTC
TRBV6-4	.	.	TRBJ2-1	CASSDFGEQFF	TGTGCCAGCAGTGACTTCGGTGAGCAGTTCTTC
TRBV6-5	.	.	TRBJ2-5	CASLDFVRETQYF	TGTGCCAGCCTCGATTTTGTTCGGGAGACCCAGTACTTC
TRBV7-2	.	.	TRBJ1-1	CASSFYTEAFF	TGTGCCAGCAGCTTCTACACTGAAGCTTTCTTT
TRBV14	.	TRBD1	TRBJ2-3	CASSQRQGTDTQYF	TGTGCCAGCAGCCAGAGACAGGGAACAGATACGCAGTATTTT
TRBV30	few	TRBD1	TRBJ2-3	CAWNRGSTDTQYF	TGTGCCTGGAACAGGGGCTCCACAGATACGCAGTATTTT
TRBV30	.	TRBD1	TRBJ2-7	CAWGRDRTYEQYF	TGTGCCTGGGGTCGGGACAGAACCTACGAGCAGTACTTC
TRBV10-3	once	TRBD1	TRBJ1-2	CAIKTGGAYYGYTF	TGTGCCATCAAGACAGGGGGCGCCTACTATGGCTACACCTTC
TRBV4-3	.	.	TRBJ2-3	CASSHLTGTDTQYF	TGCGCCAGCAGCCACTTAACAGGCACAGATACGCAGTATTTT
TRBV5-8	.	.	TRBJ1-5	CASSFDGDQPQHF	TGTGCCAGCAGCTTCGACGGGGATCAGCCCCAGCATTTT
TRBV7-2	.	.	TRBJ2-7	CASSKSGQYEQYF	TGTGCCAGCAGCAAATCAGGACAGTACGAGCAGTACTTC
TRBV9	.	.	TRBJ2-2	CASSVASYNTGELFF	TGTGCCAGCAGCGTGGCTAGCTACAACACCGGGGAGCTGTTTTTT
TRBV5-4	once	TRBD2	TRBJ2-1	CASSLPSGRGNEQFF	TGTGCCAGCAGCTTGCCTAGCGGGAGAGGGAATGAGCAGTTCTTC
TRBV12-3/TRBV12-4	.	.	TRBJ2-5	CASRLVGLTQYF	TGTGCCAGCAGGCTAGTTGGTCTGACCCAGTACTTC
TRBV9	.	.	TRBJ1-2	CASSVVGGGGYTF	TGTGCCAGCAGCGTAGTTGGTGGAGGTGGCTACACCTTC
TRBV11-3	.	TRBD1	TRBJ2-1	CASSMGQGRHNEQFF	TGTGCCAGCAGCATGGGACAGGGGCGACACAATGAGCAGTTCTTC
TRBV19	.	TRBD1	TRBJ1-5	CASSYRTGRKSQHF	TGTGCCAGTAGCTATCGGACAGGGAGGAAGTCCCAGCATTTT
TRBV28	.	TRBD2	TRBJ2-7	CASTTSVLSYEQYF	TGTGCCAGCACTACTAGCGTCCTCTCCTACGAGCAGTACTTC
TRBV9	.	.	TRBJ2-3	CASSPSSADTQYF	TGTGCCAGCAGCCCCAGCAGCGCAGATACGCAGTATTTT
TRBV7-7	.	TRBD2	TRBJ2-7	CASSSGLAGIYEQYF	TGTGCCAGCAGCTCCGGCCTAGCGGGCATCTACGAGCAGTACTTC